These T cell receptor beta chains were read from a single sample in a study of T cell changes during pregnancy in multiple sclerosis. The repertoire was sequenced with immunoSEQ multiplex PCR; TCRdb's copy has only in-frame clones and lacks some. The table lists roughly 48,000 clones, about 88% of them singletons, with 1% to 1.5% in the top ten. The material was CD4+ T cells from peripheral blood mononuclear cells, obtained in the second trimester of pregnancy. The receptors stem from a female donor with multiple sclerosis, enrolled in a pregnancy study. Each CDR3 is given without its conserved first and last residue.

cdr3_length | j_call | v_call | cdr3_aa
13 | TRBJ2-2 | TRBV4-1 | ASSPSGRGPGELF
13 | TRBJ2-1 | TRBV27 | ASSLTASGRNEQF
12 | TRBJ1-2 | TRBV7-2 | ASSLARETGGYT
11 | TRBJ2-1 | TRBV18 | ASSDYTGNEQF
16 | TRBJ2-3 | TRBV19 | ASSIWSGRAPSTDTQY
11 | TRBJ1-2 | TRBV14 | ASSPTQGRGYT
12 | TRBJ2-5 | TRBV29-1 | SATAGGPSETQY
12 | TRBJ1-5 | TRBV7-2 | ASSGGQGDQPQH
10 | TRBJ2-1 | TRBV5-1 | ASSRGHNEQF
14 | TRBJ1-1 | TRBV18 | ASSPGADRMNTEAF
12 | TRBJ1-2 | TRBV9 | ASSVAGGSRGYT
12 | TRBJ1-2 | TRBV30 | AWSVLQGYEGYT
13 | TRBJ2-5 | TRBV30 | AWSVRGKGLETQY